Listed below are T cell receptor beta chains from one sample, sequenced in a study of blood T cell repertoires in COVID-19. The protocol was immunoSEQ multiplex PCR, while the TCRdb copy is restricted to in-frame clones and leaves out a portion. The repertoire consists of around 130,000 clones, with 75% to 90% occurring once and the leading ten covering about 2.5%. The sequenced material came from PBMCs or T cells enriched from blood (not recorded which). Receptors originate from a woman in her fifties or sixties who had recovered from COVID-19. CDR3s include the opening cysteine and the closing phenylalanine or tryptophan. D genes are given only for firm matches.

D gene | J gene | V gene | CDR3 protein
TRBD1 | TRBJ2-2 | TRBV5-1 | CASSSSRGRGRDTGELFF
- | TRBJ1-4 | TRBV29-1 | CSAEVGGGALSEKLFF
- | TRBJ2-7 | TRBV6-6 | CAASPATASYEQYF
- | TRBJ2-7 | TRBV9 | CASSETYGVAEQYF
TRBD1 | TRBJ2-7 | TRBV11-2 | CASRVGQLYYEQYF
- | TRBJ2-1 | TRBV12-1 | CASRFNRGIVCNEQFF
TRBD2 | TRBJ2-5 | TRBV11-3 | CASSPGTSGVQETQYF
- | TRBJ1-1 | TRBV27 | CASNSREGAFF
- | TRBJ1-1 | TRBV7-9 | CASSDEGDTEAFF
TRBD1 | TRBJ2-1 | TRBV7-9 | CASSPDRGGYNEQFF
- | TRBJ2-3 | TRBV5-4 | CASSLVGGLGTDTQYF
- | TRBJ1-4 | TRBV5-6 | CASSLGSGRREKLFF
- | TRBJ1-4 | TRBV7-8 | CASSSPNRGLTNEKLFF
- | TRBJ1-6 | TRBV3-1/TRBV3-2 | CASSGNRDSPLHF
- | TRBJ2-1 | TRBV11-2 | CASSLGLATYNEQFF